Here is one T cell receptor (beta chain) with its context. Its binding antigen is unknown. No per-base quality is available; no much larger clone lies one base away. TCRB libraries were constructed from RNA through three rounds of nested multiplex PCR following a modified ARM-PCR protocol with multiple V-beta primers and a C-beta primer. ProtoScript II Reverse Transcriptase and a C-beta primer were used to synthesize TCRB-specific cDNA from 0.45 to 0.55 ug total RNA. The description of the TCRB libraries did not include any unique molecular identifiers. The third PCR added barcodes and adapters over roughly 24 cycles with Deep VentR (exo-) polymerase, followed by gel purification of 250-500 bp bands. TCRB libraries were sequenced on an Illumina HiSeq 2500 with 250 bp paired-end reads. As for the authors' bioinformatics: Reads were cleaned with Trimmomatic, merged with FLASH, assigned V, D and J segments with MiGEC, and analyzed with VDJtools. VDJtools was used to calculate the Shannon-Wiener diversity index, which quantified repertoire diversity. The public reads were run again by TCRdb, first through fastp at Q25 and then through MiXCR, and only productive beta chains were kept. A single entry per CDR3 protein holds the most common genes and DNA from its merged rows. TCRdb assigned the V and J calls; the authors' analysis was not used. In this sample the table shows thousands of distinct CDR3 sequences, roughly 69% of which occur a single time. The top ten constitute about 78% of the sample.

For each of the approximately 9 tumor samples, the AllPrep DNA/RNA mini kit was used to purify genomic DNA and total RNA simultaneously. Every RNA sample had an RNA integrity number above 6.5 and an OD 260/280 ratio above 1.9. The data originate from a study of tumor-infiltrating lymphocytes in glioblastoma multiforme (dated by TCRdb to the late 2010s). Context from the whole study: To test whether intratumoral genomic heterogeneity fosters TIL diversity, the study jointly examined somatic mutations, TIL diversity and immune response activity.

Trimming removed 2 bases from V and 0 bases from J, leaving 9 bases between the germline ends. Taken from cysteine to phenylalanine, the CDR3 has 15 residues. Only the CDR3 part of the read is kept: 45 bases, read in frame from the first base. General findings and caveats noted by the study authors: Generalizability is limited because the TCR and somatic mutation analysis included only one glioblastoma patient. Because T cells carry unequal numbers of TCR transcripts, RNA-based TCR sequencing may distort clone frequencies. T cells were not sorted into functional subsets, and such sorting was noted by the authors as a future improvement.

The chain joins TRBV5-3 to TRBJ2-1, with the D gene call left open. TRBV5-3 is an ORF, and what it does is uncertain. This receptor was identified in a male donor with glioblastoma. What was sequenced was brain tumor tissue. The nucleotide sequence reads TGTGCCAGAAGCTTTGGGTGGGACTCCTACAATGAGCAGTTCTTC. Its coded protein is CARSFGWDSYNEQFF.